Below, 9 T cell receptor beta chains from the same sample are listed, as sequenced in a study of cytotoxic CD8 clonotypes in ibrutinib-treated CLL. Produced via immunoSEQ multiplex PCR; TCRdb's table is partial and in-frame only. The table shows 110,000 to 150,000 clones, with about 80% occurring only once. Sequencing used PBMCs, obtained after 24 months of ibrutinib treatment. These receptors were taken from a human donor with chronic lymphocytic leukemia.

The rearrangement uses TRBV7-9 and TRBJ1-5; D is unclear. The CDR3 covers 16 residues. V shed 1 base and J shed 0 bases, with 10 bases lying between them. The germline CDR1 and CDR2 sequences are SEHNR and FQNEAQ (reference sequence). Here the CDR3 reads CASSLVSGYSNQPQHF. CDR3 in DNA: TGTGCCAGCAGCTTAGTGTCGGGCTATAGCAATCAGCCCCAGCATTTT. Complete variable domain (other parts from reference TRBV7-9 and TRBJ1-5): DTGVSQNPRHKITKRGQNVTFRCDPISEHNRLYWYRQTLGQGPEFLTYFQNEAQLEKSRLLSDRFSAERPKGSFSTLEIQRTEQGDSAMYLCASSLVSGYSNQPQHFGDGTRLSIL.

This chain uses TRBV19 with TRBJ1-4; D is unresolved. The germline gives CDR1 LNHDA, CDR2 SQIVND (reference sequence). The CDR3 is 13 amino acids. Trimming shortened V by 7 bases and J by 5 bases, and 11 bases separated the two germline ends. CDR3 amino acids: CASKASTNEKLFF. CDR3 bases: TGTGCCAGTAAGGCCAGTACCAATGAAAAACTGTTTTTT. The full variable domain, with the rest looked up from reference TRBV19 and TRBJ1-4, is DGGITQSPKYLFRKEGQNVTLSCEQNLNHDAMYWYRQDPGQGLRLIYYSQIVNDFQKGDIAEGYSVSREKKESFPLTVTSAQKNPTAFYLCASKASTNEKLFFGSGTQLSVL.

J is TRBJ1-5 and V is TRBV20-1; the D is unclear. V was cut by 6 bases and J by 9 bases, with 12 bases left in between. CDR1 is DFQATT, CDR2 SNEGSKA, per germline (reference sequence). The CDR3 is made up of 11 amino acids. CDR3 bases: TGCAGTGCCCCGGTTTGGGGGCCCCAGCATTTT. This translates into CSAPVWGPQHF.

The genes are TRBV28 and TRBJ2-7; 12 nucleotides align to TRBD1. V lost 7 bases to trimming and J lost 4 bases; unmatched junction nucleotides: 5. CDR1 is MDHEN and CDR2 is SYDVKM in the germline V gene. The CDR3 has 14 amino acids. CDR3 sequence (DNA): TGTGCCAGCAAACGGGACAGGGGGCTGTACGAGCAGTACTTC. Its protein is CASKRDRGLYEQYF. The whole variable domain, filled in from reference TRBV28 and TRBJ2-7, reads DVKVTQSSRYLVKRTGEKVFLECVQDMDHENMFWYRQDPGLGLRLIYFSYDVKMKEKGDIPEGYSVSREKKERFSLILESASTNQTSMYLCASKRDRGLYEQYFGPGTRLTVT.

This clone was counted many times. This chain uses TRBV7-2 with TRBJ1-1; no definite D call. The CDR3 totals 13 residues. Trimming took 5 bases from V and 1 from J, leaving 8 bases between them. The germline V gene encodes CDR1 SGHTA and CDR2 FQGNSA. The CDR3 sequence: CASSAGPNTEAFF. DNA for the CDR3: TGTGCCAGCAGCGCAGGCCCGAACACTGAAGCTTTCTTT.

The chain uses TRBV5-8 and TRBJ1-5, with D perhaps TRBD1 (5 bases). The CDR3 spans 15 residues. V was trimmed by 0 bases and J by 6 bases, leaving 13 bases between them. The germline V gene has CDR1 SGHTS and CDR2 YDEGEE. The CDR3 loop reads CASSLAGQGPQPQHF. The DNA of the CDR3 is TGTGCCAGCAGCTTGGCAGGCCAGGGCCCTCAGCCCCAGCATTTT.

This clone has more than one count but fewer than ten. The V call is TRBV7-9, the J call TRBJ2-7; a weak D match, TRBD2 (6 bases). Germline CDR1 SEHNR, CDR2 FQNEAQ (reference sequence). The CDR3 extends over 13 amino acids. Trimming left V 10 bases short and J 2 bases short, with 15 bases between. Written as DNA, the CDR3 is TGTGCCACCATTACCGGAGGGGCCTACGAGCAGTACTTC. Translation: CATITGGAYEQYF. The entire variable domain, with the rest obtained from reference TRBV7-9 and TRBJ2-7, is as follows: DTGVSQNPRHKITKRGQNVTFRCDPISEHNRLYWYRQTLGQGPEFLTYFQNEAQLEKSRLLSDRFSAERPKGSFSTLEIQRTEQGDSAMYLCATITGGAYEQYFGPGTRLTVT.

This clone is termed medium-sized. V and J are TRBV5-5 and TRBJ2-7; TRBD1 agrees at 8 bases. CDR3 length equals 17 residues. The trim removed 2 bases at V and 7 bases at J, leaving 17 bases unmatched. The germline CDR1 and CDR2 sequences are SGHKS and YYEKEE (reference sequence). This CDR3 reads CASSFLGATGVPGEQYF. The DNA for the CDR3 is TGTGCCAGCAGCTTTTTGGGGGCGACAGGGGTCCCTGGGGAGCAGTACTTC.

V is TRBV18 and J is TRBJ2-7; 10 positions match TRBD1. After removal of 5 bases from V and 6 bases from J, the junction contained 7 bases not matched to a gene. Germline V CDR1 and CDR2: KGHSH, LQKENI. This CDR3 is 14 amino acids long. DNA for the CDR3: TGTGCCAGCTCATCGGACAGGGGGGCGTTCGAGCAGTACTTC. Translating gives CASSSDRGAFEQYF. The full variable domain, in which reference TRBV18 and TRBJ2-7 provide the parts outside the CDR3, is NAGVMQNPRHLVRRRGQEARLRCSPMKGHSHVYWYRQLPEEGLKFMVYLQKENIIDESGMPKERFSAEFPKEGPSILRIQQVVRGDSAAYFCASSSDRGAFEQYFGPGTRLTVT.